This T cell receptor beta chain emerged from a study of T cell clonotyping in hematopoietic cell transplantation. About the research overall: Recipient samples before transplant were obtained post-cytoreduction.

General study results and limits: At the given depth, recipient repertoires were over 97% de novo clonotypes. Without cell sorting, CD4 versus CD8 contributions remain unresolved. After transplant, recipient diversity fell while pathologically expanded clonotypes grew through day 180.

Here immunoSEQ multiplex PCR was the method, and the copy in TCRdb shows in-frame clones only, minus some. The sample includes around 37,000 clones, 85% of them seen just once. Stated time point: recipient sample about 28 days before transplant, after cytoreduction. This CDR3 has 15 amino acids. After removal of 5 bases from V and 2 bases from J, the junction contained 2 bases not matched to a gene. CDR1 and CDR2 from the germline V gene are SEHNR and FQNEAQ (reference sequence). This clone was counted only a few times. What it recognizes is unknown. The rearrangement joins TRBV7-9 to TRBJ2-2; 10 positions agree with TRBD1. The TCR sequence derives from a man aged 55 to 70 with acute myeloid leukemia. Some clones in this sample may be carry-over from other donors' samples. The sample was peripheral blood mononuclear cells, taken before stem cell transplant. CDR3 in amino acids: CASSETGGNTGELFF. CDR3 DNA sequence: TGTGCCAGCAGCGAGACAGGGGGCAACACCGGGGAGCTGTTTTTT. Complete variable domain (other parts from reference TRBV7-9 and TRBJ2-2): DTGVSQNPRHKITKRGQNVTFRCDPISEHNRLYWYRQTLGQGPEFLTYFQNEAQLEKSRLLSDRFSAERPKGSFSTLEIQRTEQGDSAMYLCASSETGGNTGELFFGEGSRLTVL.